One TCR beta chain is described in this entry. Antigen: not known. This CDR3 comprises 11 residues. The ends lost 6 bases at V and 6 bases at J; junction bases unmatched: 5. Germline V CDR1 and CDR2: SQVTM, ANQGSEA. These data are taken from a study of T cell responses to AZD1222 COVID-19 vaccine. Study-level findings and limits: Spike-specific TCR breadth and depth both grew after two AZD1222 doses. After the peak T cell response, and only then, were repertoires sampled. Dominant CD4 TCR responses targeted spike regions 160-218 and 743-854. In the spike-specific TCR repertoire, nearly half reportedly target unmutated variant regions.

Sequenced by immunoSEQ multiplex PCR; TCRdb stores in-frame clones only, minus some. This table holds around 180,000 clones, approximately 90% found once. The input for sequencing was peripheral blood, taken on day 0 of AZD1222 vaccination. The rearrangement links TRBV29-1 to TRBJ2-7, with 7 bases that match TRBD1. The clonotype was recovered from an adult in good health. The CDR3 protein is CSVLTGAEQYF. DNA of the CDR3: TGCAGCGTCCTCACAGGGGCCGAGCAGTACTTC.